This T cell receptor (beta chain) originates from a study of shared clonotypes between healthy human individuals. Study-level points and caveats: Naive subsets usually exceeded memory subsets in estimated richness.

The CDR3 contains 14 residues. Germline CDR1 reads SEHNR; CDR2 reads FQNEAQ (reference sequence). V was cut by 8 bases and J by 1 base, with 15 bases left in between. Method: immunoSEQ multiplex PCR; TCRdb's copy keeps in-frame clones and lacks some. This sample has under 650,000 clones, with almost 97% found just once. Notes on this clone: Its target is unknown.

Specimen: naive CD4+ T cells sorted from blood. Indicated subset: CD45RA+ positively selected. The receptor's source is a woman aged 25 to 39 in good health. The V and J genes are TRBV7-9 and TRBJ2-7; D remains ambiguous. CDR3 sequence reads: CASGPGSTSYEQYF. The CDR3 region has the DNA TGTGCCAGCGGTCCTGGCAGCACATCCTACGAGCAGTACTTC. Variable domain in full (rest from reference TRBV7-9 and TRBJ2-7): DTGVSQNPRHKITKRGQNVTFRCDPISEHNRLYWYRQTLGQGPEFLTYFQNEAQLEKSRLLSDRFSAERPKGSFSTLEIQRTEQGDSAMYLCASGPGSTSYEQYFGPGTRLTVT.